This passage covers 17 T cell receptor beta chains from one sample sequenced in a study of shared clonotypes between healthy human individuals. Using immunoSEQ multiplex PCR, the repertoire was profiled, and TCRdb retains in-frame clones only, with some absent. The profile shows 650,000 to 800,000 clones, approximately 77% of them singletons. The sample consisted of memory CD4+ T cells sorted from blood. The subset denotes: CD45RA-negative fraction. The receptors shown here come from a woman in her 30s in good health.

The gene calls are TRBV29-1 and TRBJ2-5; D possibly corresponds to TRBD1 (5 bases). In germline, CDR1 is SQVTM, CDR2 ANQGSEA. The CDR3 runs to 12 residues. Between the trimmed V and J ends, which lost 5 bases and 5 bases, there was a span of 12 bases. For the CDR3, the DNA is TGCAGCGTTCAGGGTAGTTCGGAGACCCAGTACTTC. Protein sequence: CSVQGSSETQYF.

This clone was seen a few times. The V call is TRBV29-1, the J call TRBJ2-3; 13 bases map to TRBD2. With V trimmed by 7 bases and J by 2 bases, 6 bases remained unmatched. CDR1 and CDR2 from the germline V gene are SQVTM and ANQGSEA. The CDR3 has 15 amino acids. For the CDR3, the DNA is TGCAGCGCATCGGGACTAGCGGGAACCACAGATACGCAGTATTTT. This sequence encodes CSASGLAGTTDTQYF.

The chain is built from TRBV19 and TRBJ1-5; weak D call: TRBD1 (5 bases). CDR3 length equals 14 residues. Deletions cut 7 bases from V and 0 bases from J, with 10 bases between. Germline V gene sequence: CDR1 LNHDA, CDR2 SQIVND (reference sequence). The CDR3 DNA reads TGTGCCAGTAAAGACAGCCTTAGCAATCAGCCCCAGCATTTT. This sequence encodes CASKDSLSNQPQHF.

This chain uses TRBV7-9 with TRBJ2-6; 8 bases map to TRBD2. The J segment lost 1 base and the V segment lost 1 base, leaving 3 bases of the junction unmatched. The CDR3 contains 17 residues. Germline V gives CDR1 SEHNR, CDR2 FQNEAQ (reference sequence). CDR3 sequence: CASSLVAGSSGANVLTF. Written as DNA, the CDR3 is TGTGCCAGCAGCTTAGTAGCGGGATCGTCTGGGGCCAACGTCCTGACTTTC.

The J gene is TRBJ1-3, the V gene TRBV5-1; D is perhaps TRBD1 (6 bases). The CDR3 extends over 15 amino acids. Trimming shortened V by 3 bases and J by 0 bases, and 10 bases separated the two germline ends. The germline V gene encodes CDR1 SGHRS and CDR2 YFSETQ. DNA of the CDR3: TGCGCCAGCAGCTCGGGACACTTCTCTGGAAACACCATATATTTT. Amino acid sequence: CASSSGHFSGNTIYF.

The V call is TRBV6-7, the J call TRBJ2-7, with 9 bases that match TRBD1. TRBV6-7 is an ORF; its function is uncertain. J was trimmed by 4 bases and V by 0 bases; bases with no gene match: 4. The CDR3 runs 15 residues. Here the CDR3 DNA reads TGTGCCAGCAGTTACTCAACAGGGGGCGAGTACGAGCAGTACTTC. As protein: CASSYSTGGEYEQYF.

The rearrangement links TRBV4-1 to TRBJ2-5; tentatively, D is TRBD2 (5 bases). V lost 4 bases, J lost 11 bases, and 14 bases lay in between. Per germline, CDR1 MGHRA and CDR2 YSYEKL. The CDR3 is 12 residues long. This chain's CDR3 is CASSPPEGRQYF. CDR3 bases: TGCGCCAGCAGCCCTCCCGAGGGAAGGCAGTACTTC.

In its sample, this clone was seen a few times. The J gene is TRBJ2-3, the V gene TRBV19; weak D call: TRBD2 (6 bases). The germline gives CDR1 LNHDA, CDR2 SQIVND (reference sequence). The V gene lost 4 bases and the J gene lost 6 bases, with 11 bases spanning the gap. The CDR3 runs 13 residues. CDR3: CASSKGREDTQYF. The CDR3 DNA reads as TGTGCCAGTAGTAAGGGTCGGGAGGATACGCAGTATTTT.

In the case of this clone: A much more abundant neighbour one base away suggests this may be a read error. The rearrangement uses TRBV5-5 and TRBJ2-7; tentatively, D is TRBD2 (5 bases). The CDR3 extends over 17 amino acids. Germline CDR1 and CDR2: SGHKS and YYEKEE (reference sequence). The CDR3 DNA follows: TGTGTCAGCAGCCTGGACTCCCAGCTGCGCCGCTCGGACGAGCAGTACTTC. It specifies CVSSLDSQLRRSDEQYF.

V is TRBV2 and J is TRBJ1-1; 7 bases agree with TRBD1. From germline, CDR1 is SNHLY and CDR2 FYNNEI. V lost 7 bases to trimming and J lost 1 base; unmatched junction nucleotides: 6. The CDR3 loop spans 14 amino acids. The CDR3 bases are TGTGCCAGCACATCTAGGGGGCGGAACACTGAAGCTTTCTTT. It is translated as CASTSRGRNTEAFF. Full variable domain (outside the CDR3, taken from reference TRBV2 and TRBJ1-1): EPEVTQTPSHQVTQMGQEVILRCVPISNHLYFYWYRQILGQKVEFLVSFYNNEISEKSEIFDDQFSVERPDGSNFTLKIRSTKLEDSAMYFCASTSRGRNTEAFFGQGTRLTVV.

This chain joins TRBV18 and TRBJ2-7; D remains ambiguous. Germline V gives CDR1 KGHSH, CDR2 LQKENI. The CDR3 length is 14 residues. Deletions cut 3 bases from V and 5 bases from J, with 14 bases between. The CDR3 region has the DNA TGTGCCAGCTCACCGTCTCACGTATCCCACGAGCAGTACTTC. Protein: CASSPSHVSHEQYF.

The DNA for the CDR3 is TGTGCCAGCAGTTTATTCGAAGGGTTGGCCAAAAACATTCAGTACTTC. Its protein is CASSLFEGLAKNIQYF. V usage is TRBV28 and J usage is TRBJ2-4; D is undetermined. The CDR3 loop spans 16 amino acids. Germline CDR1 MDHEN, CDR2 SYDVKM. V was pared by 1 base and J by 1 base, with 11 bases between.

Of note for this clone: In the same sample, other DNA sequences code for this CDR3. The chain joins TRBV6-5 to TRBJ1-1, with TRBD1 matching 7 bases. Germline V gene data show CDR1 as MNHEY and CDR2 as SVGAGI. The length of the CDR3 is 14 residues. The V gene end was trimmed by 5 bases and the J gene end by 2 bases; junction bases not matched to a gene: 5. CDR3 sequence (DNA): TGTGCCAGCAGTCGTGACAGGGTTAACACTGAAGCTTTCTTT. This codes for CASSRDRVNTEAFF.

This chain uses TRBV4-1 with TRBJ2-7; 10 bases map to TRBD2. This CDR3 contains 15 residues. CDR1 is MGHRA, CDR2 YSYEKL, per germline. After removal of 3 bases from V and 3 bases from J, the junction contained 5 bases not matched to a gene. In DNA form, the CDR3 reads TGCGCCAGCAGCCACGGGACTAGCGACTACTACGAGCAGTACTTC. Translation: CASSHGTSDYYEQYF.

The V call is TRBV5-6, the J call TRBJ1-1; D is possibly TRBD1 (6 bases). CDR1 is SGHDT and CDR2 is YYEEEE in the germline V gene. Between the trimmed V and J ends, which lost 4 bases and 5 bases, there was a span of 12 bases. The CDR3 runs to 13 residues. CDR3 sequence reads: CASSPGTQTEAFF. The CDR3 DNA reads as TGTGCCAGCAGCCCCGGGACACAGACTGAAGCTTTCTTT.

V usage is TRBV6-6 and J usage is TRBJ2-1; D unresolved. CDR1 MNHNY and CDR2 SVGAGI come from the germline V gene (reference sequence). CDR3 length equals 15 residues. V lost 5 bases and J 4 bases, leaving 15 bases between the germline ends. The CDR3 protein is CASSPWPPEYNEQFF. The CDR3 DNA follows: TGTGCCAGCAGTCCATGGCCCCCCGAATACAATGAGCAGTTCTTC.

A few counts support this clone. The chain links TRBV27 to TRBJ2-5; D is uncertain. Looked up from germline, CDR1 is MNHEY and CDR2 is SMNVEV (reference sequence). The CDR3 runs to 14 residues. The V end lost 4 bases, the J end lost 5 bases, and 14 bases lay between the germline ends. For the CDR3, the DNA is TGTGCCAGCAGTTCTCCTTTAAGCGTCGAGACCCAGTACTTC. Protein sequence: CASSSPLSVETQYF.